This T cell receptor (beta chain) was identified in a study of pediatric ulcerative colitis (dated 2019 in TCRdb). At the level of the whole study: Pancolitis was present in several ulcerative colitis patients and left-sided colitis in two, and histology consistent with ulcerative colitis was found in all of these patients. The Pediatric Ulcerative Colitis Activity Index classified a couple of patients as having mild disease, several as having moderate disease and three as having acute severe colitis. From eight or nine newly diagnosed, treatment-naive pediatric ulcerative colitis patients and four non-IBD control children, paired blood and rectal samples were collected. Broad study findings and their caveats: A couple of patients' blood samples yielded substantially fewer templates for technical reasons and were excluded from blood-rectal overlap analysis. Features of the rectal repertoire distinguished controls, mild-moderate colitis patients and acute severe colitis patients, and in acute severe colitis rectal diversity was lower because of clonal expansions. Repertoires were derived from total lymphocyte DNA, so rare subsets such as regulatory T cells may have patterns not reflected. A couple of rectal CDR3 clonotypes were detected in all ulcerative colitis patients and were not detected in any of the controls. Significantly higher autologous blood-rectal clonal overlap was found in ulcerative colitis patients than in controls, which suggested increased T cell trafficking to inflamed tissue. The healthy control group was small, with only four individuals.

No immunosuppressive medication had been given to the ulcerative colitis patients before the diagnostic colonoscopy. A blood sample was obtained concurrently with the colonoscopy. The Wizard kit (Promega) was used to extract genomic DNA from the blood and intestinal samples. Regarding this clone: The specificity of this receptor is unknown. The sample holds no much larger clone one base away, and base qualities are not on file.

For CDR1 and CDR2, the germline V gene lists SNHLY and FYNNEI. V gives up 3 bases and J gives up 5 bases, and the segment between their germline ends measures 14 bases. The CDR3 numbers 15 residues from cysteine through phenylalanine. The CDR3 DNA has 45 bases and is translated from base 1. Through the immunoSEQ TRB Survey service, multiplex V and J primers were used to amplify rearranged CDR3 beta regions from genomic DNA. To keep sequencing depth equal across samples, survey-level depth of up to 500,000 reads per sample was applied. Libraries were purified, pooled and sequenced on Illumina technology. The authors' pipeline ran thus. immunoSEQ online tools were used for productive clonality, sample overlap, pairwise scatters, CDR3 beta length, V/D/J gene usage and productiveness. Calculated diversity was defined as the number of unique rearrangements divided by total templates, multiplied by 100, and Shannon and Simpson indices were computed as well. Principal component analysis was performed on Z-score normalized data with the R prcomp function and the ggbiplot package. Blood-rectal clonal overlap within each subject was quantified with Morisita's index. Drawn from immuneACCESS, this table holds only the in-frame rearrangements with V and J called that TCRdb kept. Clones are partly lost; checked studies trace under half to an unresolved V gene and leave the rest unexplained. Clonal size and the V and J genes are those of that table, whereas D and trimming came from the DNA. Counted in this sample were approximately 60,000 clones; less than 90% of them appeared once. The ten most abundant clones make up 3% to 4.5% of the sample.

Sequenced: blood. The chain uses TRBV2 and TRBJ2-1; no confident D gene assignment can be made. This clonotype was obtained from a boy aged 5-17 years with severe ulcerative colitis. The CDR3 protein sequence reads: CASSDVDKKNNEQFF. The DNA sequence is TGTGCCAGCAGTGATGTAGACAAGAAGAACAATGAGCAGTTCTTC.